Presented here are 15 T cell receptor beta chains from one specimen sequenced in a study of PD-1 blockade in classical Hodgkin lymphoma. The time point: newly diagnosed, previously untreated cHL patient sample. TCRdb's copy holds only in-frame clones and misses some; the assay was immunoSEQ multiplex PCR. Altogether 15,000 to 20,000 clones are present, around 90% being singletons, with the ten largest covering approximately 4.1%. The specimen was peripheral blood mononuclear cells (PBMCs). These receptors were taken from a human donor with classical Hodgkin lymphoma.

The rearrangement joins TRBV7-9 to TRBJ2-1; tentative D call: TRBD2 (5 bases). CDR1 SEHNR and CDR2 FQNEAQ come from the germline V gene (reference sequence). The CDR3 has 12 amino acids. V lost 8 bases to trimming and J lost 0 bases, with 5 bases between them. Here the CDR3 reads CASRGSYNEQFF. The CDR3 nucleotides are TGTGCCAGCCGGGGCTCCTACAATGAGCAGTTCTTC.

The gene calls are TRBV7-9 and TRBJ1-1, with D unresolved. V lost 6 bases and J 3 bases, leaving 8 bases between the germline ends. This CDR3 region has 12 residues. Germline lookup yields CDR1 SEHNR and CDR2 FQNEAQ (reference sequence). As DNA, the CDR3 is TGTGCCAGCAGGGGCAGCTACACTGAAGCTTTCTTT. Translating gives CASRGSYTEAFF.

The chain employs TRBV7-9 and TRBJ1-1; D gene unclear. The germline CDR1 and CDR2 sequences are SEHNR and FQNEAQ (reference sequence). With 2 bases removed from V and 2 bases from J, the gap between germline ends came to 9 bases. CDR3 length: 14 residues. The CDR3 DNA is TGTGCCAGCAGCTTACCCTCGGGTAACACTGAAGCTTTCTTT. Translation gives CASSLPSGNTEAFF. The full variable domain, with the rest looked up from reference TRBV7-9 and TRBJ1-1, is DTGVSQNPRHKITKRGQNVTFRCDPISEHNRLYWYRQTLGQGPEFLTYFQNEAQLEKSRLLSDRFSAERPKGSFSTLEIQRTEQGDSAMYLCASSLPSGNTEAFFGQGTRLTVV.

This chain uses TRBV19 with TRBJ1-2, with 8 bases identical to TRBD1. The CDR3 extends over 14 amino acids. J was trimmed by 4 bases and V by 5 bases; bases with no gene match: 6. Looked up from germline, CDR1 is LNHDA and CDR2 is SQIVND (reference sequence). The CDR3 sequence: CASSERTGSYGYTF. The CDR3 DNA is TGTGCCAGTAGTGAGAGGACAGGGTCCTATGGCTACACCTTC.

This chain connects TRBV11-2 to TRBJ1-2, with 8 nucleotides matching TRBD1. The CDR3 totals 14 residues. V lost 1 base and J lost 5; bases outside the gene matches: 3. CDR1 is SGHAT and CDR2 is FQNNGV in the germline V gene. The CDR3 reads CASSLGDRLYGYTF. CDR3 in DNA: TGTGCCAGCAGCTTAGGGGACAGGCTTTATGGCTACACCTTC. Combining the CDR3 with reference TRBV11-2 and TRBJ1-2 gives the whole variable domain EAGVAQSPRYKIIEKRQSVAFWCNPISGHATLYWYQQILGQGPKLLIQFQNNGVVDDSQLPKDRFSAERLKGVDSTLKIQPAKLEDSAVYLCASSLGDRLYGYTFGSGTRLTVV.

The V gene is TRBV7-7, the J gene TRBJ2-5; the D gene is possibly TRBD1 (6 bases). Trimming cost V 0 bases and J 5 bases, with 7 bases left between them. The CDR3 covers 13 residues. In germline, CDR1 is SSHAT, CDR2 FNYEAQ (reference sequence). This CDR3 is CASSLARGETQYF. The CDR3, as DNA: TGTGCCAGCAGCTTAGCAAGGGGGGAGACCCAGTACTTC.

This chain uses TRBV7-6 with TRBJ2-1; perhaps TRBD2 as D (5 bases). Germline V gene data show CDR1 as SGHVS and CDR2 as FNYEAQ. The length of the CDR3 is 13 residues. V lost 1 base and J lost 8, with 9 bases in between. CDR3 coding DNA: TGTGCCAGCAGCTTAGGAGGGATGGATGAGCAGTTCTTC. Translating gives CASSLGGMDEQFF.

Only a few counts were recorded for this clone. The V call is TRBV29-1, the J call TRBJ2-7; D remains unclear. The CDR3 has 13 amino acids. Deletions cut 6 bases from V and 0 bases from J, with 12 bases between. Germline values: CDR1 SQVTM, CDR2 ANQGSEA. In nucleotides, the CDR3 is TGCAGCGTAGAGACGGATTTCTCCTACGAGCAGTACTTC. The encoded protein is CSVETDFSYEQYF.

Only a few counts were recorded for this clone. V and J are TRBV28 and TRBJ2-7; D perhaps matches TRBD2 (7 bases). The CDR3 is made up of 13 amino acids. V was clipped by 3 bases and J by 4 bases, with 10 bases between them. The germline CDR1 and CDR2 sequences are MDHEN and SYDVKM. The CDR3 region has the DNA TGTGCCAGCAGTTTGGGGGGGCGGTACGAGCAGTACTTC. Its translation is CASSLGGRYEQYF.

The chain uses TRBV7-9 and TRBJ2-7; 10 bases match TRBD2. Trimming at V came to 2 bases and at J to 3 bases, leaving 4 bases not matched to a gene. The CDR3 loop spans 15 amino acids. In germline, CDR1 is SEHNR, CDR2 FQNEAQ (reference sequence). This chain's CDR3 is CASSLRLAGVYEQYF. CDR3 nucleotides: TGTGCCAGCAGCTTACGGCTAGCGGGAGTCTACGAGCAGTACTTC. Using reference TRBV7-9 and TRBJ2-7 for the parts outside the CDR3, the full variable domain is DTGVSQNPRHKITKRGQNVTFRCDPISEHNRLYWYRQTLGQGPEFLTYFQNEAQLEKSRLLSDRFSAERPKGSFSTLEIQRTEQGDSAMYLCASSLRLAGVYEQYFGPGTRLTVT.

This clone was observed a few times. This chain links TRBV28 with TRBJ2-5; 12 bases agree with TRBD2. Losses at the gene ends were 9 bases for V and 6 bases for J; bases not matched to a gene: 5. CDR3 length: 13 residues. Germline CDR1 and CDR2: MDHEN and SYDVKM. DNA of the CDR3: TGTGCCAGTAATACTAGCGGGAGGCAGACCCAGTACTTC. As protein: CASNTSGRQTQYF. Complete variable domain (other parts from reference TRBV28 and TRBJ2-5): DVKVTQSSRYLVKRTGEKVFLECVQDMDHENMFWYRQDPGLGLRLIYFSYDVKMKEKGDIPEGYSVSREKKERFSLILESASTNQTSMYLCASNTSGRQTQYFGPGTRLLVL.

The chain has TRBV7-2 and TRBJ1-2; D uncertain. The V end lost 7 bases, the J end lost 6 bases, and 21 bases lay between the germline ends. This CDR3 spans 15 amino acids. Germline values: CDR1 SGHTA, CDR2 FQGNSA. CDR3 residues: CASTGSRHGVDGYTF. CDR3 sequence (DNA): TGTGCCAGCACGGGCTCAAGACACGGAGTAGATGGCTACACCTTC.

This clone turned up a few times. The chain employs TRBV6-6 and TRBJ2-3; 8 bases are a match to TRBD2. The CDR3 extends over 14 amino acids. The germline V gene encodes CDR1 MNHNY and CDR2 SVGAGI (reference sequence). The ends lost 6 bases at V and 6 bases at J; junction bases unmatched: 8. The CDR3 nucleotides are TGTGCCAGCAGCCCCGGGACTAGTTCTGATACGCAGTATTTT. Amino acids: CASSPGTSSDTQYF.

The chain combines TRBV14 with TRBJ2-1; D is unclear. V was pared by 3 bases and J by 5 bases, with 11 bases between. The CDR3 has 14 amino acids. The germline gives CDR1 SGHDN, CDR2 FVKESK. The CDR3 DNA reads as TGTGCCAGCAGCCAGTGGCGATCCAACAATGAGCAGTTCTTC. Encoded protein: CASSQWRSNNEQFF.

V is TRBV20-1 and J is TRBJ2-7; no reliable D call. CDR1 is DFQATT, CDR2 SNEGSKA, per germline (reference sequence). The CDR3 extends over 11 amino acids. V lost 1 base and J 9 bases, leaving 10 bases between the germline ends. In DNA, the CDR3 is TGCAGTGCTAGAGGCGTGGATGCGCAGTACTTC. Its protein is CSARGVDAQYF.